This entry lists 5 T cell receptor beta chains sequenced from one sample in a study of Graves' ophthalmopathy and Graves' hyperthyroidism. Researchers took RNA transcripts and amplified TCR beta CDR3 regions from them. First-round RT-PCR employed HTBI primers, with a second-round multiplex PCR after it. Each CDR3 protein is one row after TCRdb ran MiXCR on the multiplex PCR reads. The sample shows hundreds of thousands of distinct CDR3 sequences, 22% of them seen only once. Sequencing was performed on peripheral blood. The receptors stem from a woman between 18 and 30 years old with stable Graves' hyperthyroidism. Some clones in this sample may be carry-over from other donors' samples.

This clonotype was seen at least ten times. J is TRBJ2-4 and V is TRBV14, with TRBD1 matching over 7 bases. Germline CDR1 reads SGHDN; CDR2 reads FVKESK. The J segment lost 5 bases and the V segment lost 4 bases, leaving 2 bases of the junction unmatched. The CDR3 covers 13 residues. CDR3 region: CASSRDSQNIQYF. CDR3 coding DNA: TGTGCCAGCAGCCGGGACAGTCAAAACATTCAGTACTTC.

This clonotype has a count of ten or more. Possible read error: a much larger clone is one base away. This chain connects TRBV6-1 to TRBJ2-7; perhaps D is TRBD1 or TRBD2 (5 bases each). V shed 4 bases and J shed 0 bases, with 13 bases lying between them. Germline loops: CDR1 MNHNS, CDR2 SASEGT. The CDR3 spans 15 residues. CDR3 residues: CASSGEGTSSYEQYF. The CDR3 DNA sequence: TGTGCCAGCAGTGGAGAGGGGACCTCCTCCTACGAGCAGTACTTC.

This clonotype has a count of ten or more. V usage is TRBV6-5 and J usage is TRBJ1-2; D perhaps matches TRBD1 (5 bases). V was trimmed by 6 bases and J by 5 bases, leaving 19 bases between them. This CDR3 comprises 15 residues. Germline V gene lookup returns CDR1 MNHEY and CDR2 SVGAGI. As DNA, the CDR3 is TGTGCCAGCAGCCCAGTTGGCAGGGAGAAATATGGCTACACCTTC. It yields the protein CASSPVGREKYGYTF.

This clonotype has ten or more counts. At one end, the junction sequence differs from germline, possibly due to a read error. The gene calls are TRBV6-1 and TRBJ2-7; D not resolved. The CDR3 has 12 amino acids. The germline CDR1 and CDR2 sequences are MNHNS and SASEGT. CDR3: CASSEFLLDVDF. DNA for the CDR3: TGTGCCAGCAGTGAATTTCTATTGGACGTGGATTTC.

Ten or more counts support this clonotype. The V and J genes are TRBV19 and TRBJ1-2; 8 bases align to TRBD1. Germline-derived CDR1 and CDR2 are LNHDA and SQIVND (reference sequence). Trimming took 5 bases from V and 4 from J; bases not matched to a gene: 9. CDR3 length equals 15 residues. CDR3 bases: TGTGCCAGTAGTGAGAAGCCGGGACAGGCCTATGGCTACACCTTC. Protein product: CASSEKPGQAYGYTF.